The subject of this entry is one TCR beta chain. What it binds is unknown. Given a much more abundant clone one base away, this may be a read error. The source of the sample is a study of regulatory T cells in long-lasting Graves disease. Broader study findings: Owing to a sample size that was small, accuracy may have been reduced. TRBV28, TRBJ1-2 and TRBJ2-5 emerged as the favored segments in persistent disease.

The CDR3 length is 13 residues. In germline, CDR1 is MDHEN, CDR2 SYDVKM. Trimming took off 6 bases at V and 0 bases at J, with 6 bases between the two ends. Building of the TCR beta libraries involved iRepertoire HTBI primers and Arm-PCR of CDR3 regions. A single record per CDR3 protein comes from TCRdb applying MiXCR to the multiplex PCR reads. The sample shows about 470,000 distinct CDR3 sequences, roughly 21% of them seen only once. Time point defined: persistent/refractory GD, antithyroid drugs over 5 years with positive TRAb. Researchers made the TCR library from RNA that was extracted from PBMCs. Peripheral blood, at 8 to 9 milliliters, went into EDTA tubes.

The rearrangement joins TRBV28 to TRBJ1-3; no definite D call. The clonotype originates from a female donor with Graves disease. Sequences were derived from peripheral blood mononuclear cells (PBMCs), sampled when the disease was refractory, from a patient treated with antithyroid drugs. The chain's CDR3 is CASRAGSGNTIYF. In DNA, the CDR3 is TGTGCCAGCAGGGCGGGCTCTGGAAACACCATATATTTT.